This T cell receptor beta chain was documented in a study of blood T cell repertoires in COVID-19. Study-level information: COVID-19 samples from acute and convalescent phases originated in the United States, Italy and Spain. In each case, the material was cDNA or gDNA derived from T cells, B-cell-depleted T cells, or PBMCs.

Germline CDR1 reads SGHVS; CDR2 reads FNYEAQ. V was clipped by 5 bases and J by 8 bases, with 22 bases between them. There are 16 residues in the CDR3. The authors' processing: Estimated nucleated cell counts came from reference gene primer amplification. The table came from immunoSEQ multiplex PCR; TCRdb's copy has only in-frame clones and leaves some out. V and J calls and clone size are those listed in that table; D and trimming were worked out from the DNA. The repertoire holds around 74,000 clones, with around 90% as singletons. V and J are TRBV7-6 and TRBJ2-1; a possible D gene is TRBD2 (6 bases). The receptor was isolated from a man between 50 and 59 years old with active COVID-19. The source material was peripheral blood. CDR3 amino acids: CASSGAPGPWGDEQFF. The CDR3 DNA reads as TGTGCCAGCAGCGGCGCCCCGGGACCATGGGGGGATGAGCAGTTCTTC.